The 29 T cell receptor beta chains below come from one sample, sequenced in a study of shared T cell receptors in the human thymus. Profiled with immunoSEQ multiplex PCR; TCRdb holds only in-frame clones, not every one. The sample records under 700,000 clones, approximately 78% being singletons. In addition, the sample was reused for a study of human thymus T cells.

Sequenced sample: thymocytes. Source of these receptors: a boy younger than two with a congenital heart defect.

The chain has TRBV28 and TRBJ2-1, with 9 bases lining up with TRBD2. Germline values: CDR1 MDHEN, CDR2 SYDVKM. The V segment lost 10 bases and the J segment 5 bases; nucleotides outside the gene matches: 9. CDR3 length equals 14 residues. CDR3 protein: CATSRGLADNEQFF. DNA for the CDR3: TGTGCCACCTCGCGGGGACTAGCTGACAATGAGCAGTTCTTC.

The V gene is TRBV4-3, the J gene TRBJ1-2; the D is unclear. This CDR3 comprises 13 residues. The germline V gene has CDR1 LGHNA and CDR2 YSLEER. Trimming stripped 0 bases from V and 2 bases from J, with 4 bases between. The CDR3 nucleotides read TGCGCCAGCAGCCAAGACAGGAACTATGGCTACACCTTC. Translated: CASSQDRNYGYTF.

The CDR3 loop reads CASSLRSPLAAGTDTQYF. CDR3 DNA sequence: TGTGCCAGCAGTTTACGCTCCCCACTAGCAGCGGGCACAGATACGCAGTATTTT. The chain joins TRBV28 to TRBJ2-3; the D gene is possibly TRBD2 (6 bases). Germline V lookup: CDR1 MDHEN, CDR2 SYDVKM. The CDR3 is 18 amino acids. Trimming cost V 2 bases and J 1 base, with 19 bases left between them.

This chain uses TRBV10-3 with TRBJ1-1, with 9 bases fitting TRBD1. CDR3 length: 16 amino acids. J gave up 0 bases and V 8 bases, and 10 bases lay outside the gene matches. The V gene's germline CDR1 is ENHRY and CDR2 SYGVKD. CDR3 DNA: TGTGCCATCGGAAGACAGGGGGTTCACATGAACACTGAAGCTTTCTTT. Protein: CAIGRQGVHMNTEAFF.

V is TRBV19 and J is TRBJ2-3; D perhaps matches TRBD1 (5 bases). CDR1 is LNHDA, CDR2 SQIVND, per germline (reference sequence). V gave up 3 bases and J gave up 0 bases, with 13 bases separating them. The CDR3 has 16 amino acids. The CDR3 nucleotides read TGTGCCAGTAGTATTATTCAGGGCGGAAGCACAGATACGCAGTATTTT. This encodes CASSIIQGGSTDTQYF.

V gene TRBV19 combines with J gene TRBJ2-7; D gene unclear. Germline-derived CDR1 and CDR2 are LNHDA and SQIVND (reference sequence). The CDR3 contains 13 residues. The ends were cut back, 3 bases at V and 1 base at J, with 7 bases in the middle. The CDR3 DNA sequence: TGTGCCAGTAGTATCCTCCCGTCCTACGAGCAGTACTTC. This codes for CASSILPSYEQYF.

This sequence joins TRBV28 and TRBJ2-7, with 9 nucleotides matching TRBD1. The germline CDR1 and CDR2 sequences are MDHEN and SYDVKM. V lost 10 bases, J lost 5 bases, and 21 bases stayed unmatched. This CDR3 contains 17 residues. The CDR3 spells CATRNGLTDRGCDEQYF. CDR3 sequence (DNA): TGTGCCACCCGGAATGGGTTAACGGACAGGGGATGCGACGAGCAGTACTTC.

This chain links TRBV4-3 with TRBJ2-1, with 8 bases lining up with TRBD2. Germline CDR1 is LGHNA and CDR2 is YSLEER. The CDR3 loop spans 15 amino acids. V trimming: 0 bases; J trimming: 7 bases; junction bases outside the gene matches: 5. The CDR3 reads CASSQDRASGNEQFF. CDR3 sequence (DNA): TGCGCCAGCAGCCAAGATCGGGCTAGCGGGAATGAGCAGTTCTTC.

This chain connects TRBV5-6 to TRBJ2-3; tentative D call: TRBD2 (5 bases). The germline V gene encodes CDR1 SGHDT and CDR2 YYEEEE. V was trimmed by 3 bases and J by 2 bases, leaving 10 bases between them. This CDR3 contains 14 residues. The CDR3 DNA reads TGTGCCAGCAGCTCCGGACTTTTCACAGATACGCAGTATTTT. Residues: CASSSGLFTDTQYF.

The chain combines TRBV14 with TRBJ2-7, with 10 positions matching TRBD2. The CDR3 is 18 amino acids. Germline CDR1 reads SGHDN; CDR2 reads FVKESK. The V and J ends lost 3 bases and 0 bases, in that order; junction bases with no gene match: 11. CDR3 DNA: TGTGCCAGCAGCCAGGGTCCCCTAGCGGGAGATTTCTCCTACGAGCAGTACTTC. This translates into CASSQGPLAGDFSYEQYF.

The chain couples TRBV15 to TRBJ1-1; D perhaps matches TRBD1 (6 bases). Germline CDR1 and CDR2: LNHNV and YYDKDF (reference sequence). The V end lost 2 bases, the J end lost 0 bases, and 13 bases lay between the germline ends. The CDR3 runs 16 residues. The CDR3 sequence is CATSRQNRQVNTEAFF. The DNA for the CDR3 is TGTGCCACCAGCAGACAGAACCGACAGGTGAACACTGAAGCTTTCTTT.

This rearrangement joins TRBV5-1 to TRBJ2-7; D is unclear. Germline CDR1 SGHRS, CDR2 YFSETQ. With 0 bases removed from V and 5 bases from J, the gap between germline ends came to 12 bases. The CDR3 runs 14 residues. The CDR3 nucleotides are TGCGCCAGCAGCTTGGCTAGGCCCTCTAACGAGCAGTACTTC. Amino acid sequence: CASSLARPSNEQYF.

This clone was detected a few times. An end of the junction does not agree with germline; a read error may underlie this. This chain joins TRBV5-6 and TRBJ2-7; 8 nucleotides line up with TRBD1. This CDR3 has 12 residues. The germline V gene has CDR1 SGHDT and CDR2 YYEEEE. The CDR3 is CASSPDRVSWHF. Here the CDR3 DNA reads TGTGCCAGCAGCCCGGACAGGGTATCGTGGCACTTC.

In this sample, this clone turned up once. V usage is TRBV5-1 and J usage is TRBJ2-1; 12 bases match TRBD2. This CDR3 comprises 16 residues. Trimming took 3 bases from V and 5 from J; bases not matched to a gene: 6. In germline, CDR1 is SGHRS, CDR2 YFSETQ. This CDR3 reads CASSSWTSGIDNEQFF. CDR3 nucleotide sequence: TGCGCCAGCAGCTCCTGGACTAGCGGGATAGACAATGAGCAGTTCTTC. The full variable domain, in which reference TRBV5-1 and TRBJ2-1 provide the parts outside the CDR3, is KAGVTQTPRYLIKTRGQQVTLSCSPISGHRSVSWYQQTPGQGLQFLFEYFSETQRNKGNFPGRFSGRQFSNSRSEMNVSTLELGDSALYLCASSSWTSGIDNEQFFGPGTRLTVL.

The rearrangement joins TRBV6-5 to TRBJ2-7; 8 nucleotides line up with TRBD2. The V gene's germline CDR1 is MNHEY and CDR2 SVGAGI. CDR3 length: 14 residues. The V segment lost 7 bases and the J segment 6 bases; nucleotides outside the gene matches: 11. The CDR3 DNA follows: TGTGCCAGCATGGTAGCGGGGCTGGAAAGCGAGCAGTACTTC. Residues: CASMVAGLESEQYF.

The chain combines TRBV16 with TRBJ2-3; a weak D match, TRBD2 (5 bases). The CDR3 is 15 residues long. CDR1 and CDR2 from the germline V gene are KGHSY and FQNENV. Trimming cost V 0 bases and J 4 bases, with 11 bases left between them. The CDR3 sequence is CASSQSRGGADTQYF. The CDR3, as DNA: TGTGCCAGCAGCCAATCTCGGGGTGGTGCAGATACGCAGTATTTT.

The V gene is TRBV7-4, the J gene TRBJ2-6; 10 nucleotides line up with TRBD1. Germline values: CDR1 SGHVT, CDR2 SQSDAQ. The V gene end was trimmed by 5 bases and the J gene end by 1 base; junction bases not matched to a gene: 8. There are 18 residues in the CDR3. The CDR3 spells CASSIQGQGKSGANVLTF. In nucleotides, the CDR3 is TGTGCCAGCAGCATACAGGGACAGGGGAAATCTGGGGCCAACGTCCTGACTTTC.

This sequence joins TRBV11-2 and TRBJ2-1; 7 bases line up with TRBD2. The CDR3 extends over 14 amino acids. Per the germline V gene, CDR1 is SGHAT and CDR2 is FQNNGV. The ends lost 6 bases at V and 8 bases at J; junction bases unmatched: 10. CDR3 sequence reads: CASSERDRGDEQFF. The CDR3 DNA follows: TGTGCCAGCAGTGAGCGGGATCGAGGCGATGAGCAGTTCTTC. The complete variable domain, with remaining parts taken from reference TRBV11-2 and TRBJ2-1, reads EAGVAQSPRYKIIEKRQSVAFWCNPISGHATLYWYQQILGQGPKLLIQFQNNGVVDDSQLPKDRFSAERLKGVDSTLKIQPAKLEDSAVYLCASSERDRGDEQFFGPGTRLTVL.

In its sample, this clone was seen once. The chain uses TRBV11-1 and TRBJ2-6, with D uncertain. Germline V gives CDR1 SGHAT, CDR2 FQDESV (reference sequence). This CDR3 is 14 amino acids long. V shed 2 bases and J shed 1 base, with 3 bases lying between them. CDR3 in DNA: TGTGCCAGCAGCTTACGGTCTGGGGCCAACGTCCTGACTTTC. Translated: CASSLRSGANVLTF.

The chain couples TRBV18 to TRBJ2-5, with TRBD1 as a possible D gene (5 bases). CDR3 size: 14 residues. In germline, CDR1 is KGHSH, CDR2 LQKENI. V was pared by 2 bases and J by 1 base, with 8 bases between. Here the CDR3 DNA reads TGTGCCAGCTCACCAAGGGGTCTCCAAGAGACCCAGTACTTC. Its translation: CASSPRGLQETQYF.

This chain joins TRBV5-6 and TRBJ1-2; tentative D call: TRBD1 (6 bases). Between the trimmed V and J ends, which lost 4 bases and 4 bases, there was a span of 17 bases. Germline lookup yields CDR1 SGHDT and CDR2 YYEEEE. The length of the CDR3 is 15 residues. The CDR3 coding sequence is TGTGCCAGCAGCCCGGAGACAGGAGATTCCTATGGCTACACCTTC. Its protein product is CASSPETGDSYGYTF.

The V gene is TRBV6-1, the J gene TRBJ2-7; TRBD1 is a possible D gene (5 bases). The CDR3 sequence is 12 residues long. Looked up from germline, CDR1 is MNHNS and CDR2 is SASEGT. With 4 bases removed from V and 4 bases from J, the gap between germline ends came to 8 bases. The CDR3 here is CASSGRGYEQYF. DNA for the CDR3: TGTGCCAGCAGTGGAAGGGGTTACGAGCAGTACTTC.

V gene TRBV7-9 combines with J gene TRBJ2-3; 8 bases are a match to TRBD2. Germline V gene lookup returns CDR1 SEHNR and CDR2 FQNEAQ (reference sequence). Trimming at V came to 4 bases and at J to 3 bases, leaving 15 bases not matched to a gene. There are 18 residues in the CDR3. CDR3 region: CASSSRRGEREGTDTQYF. CDR3 nucleotide sequence: TGTGCCAGCAGCTCACGCAGAGGGGAACGGGAGGGGACAGATACGCAGTATTTT.

This clone was seen only once. The same CDR3 also results from other DNA sequences found in this sample. The V and J genes are TRBV20-1 and TRBJ2-7; TRBD2 might be the D (6 bases). The CDR3 has 11 amino acids. Trimming stripped 3 bases from V and 3 bases from J, with 6 bases between. Germline V gene sequence: CDR1 DFQATT, CDR2 SNEGSKA (reference sequence). The CDR3 sequence is CSASGSYEQYF. CDR3 bases: TGCAGTGCTAGCGGGAGCTACGAGCAGTACTTC.

This sequence joins TRBV12-5 and TRBJ2-4; D is perhaps TRBD2 (6 bases). V shed 6 bases and J shed 0 bases, with 15 bases lying between them. The CDR3 totals 16 residues. The germline V gene has CDR1 LGHNT and CDR2 FRNRAP. The CDR3, as DNA: TGTGCTAGTGGCGCCCGCGGGGAGGTAGCCAAAAACATTCAGTACTTC. Its translation: CASGARGEVAKNIQYF. The full variable domain, its missing parts supplied by reference TRBV12-5 and TRBJ2-4, is DARVTQTPRHKVTEMGQEVTMRCQPILGHNTVFWYRQTMMQGLELLAYFRNRAPLDDSGMPKDRFSAEMPDATLATLKIQPSEPRDSAVYFCASGARGEVAKNIQYFGAGTRLSVL.

This chain uses TRBV7-3 with TRBJ2-1; D is undetermined. The CDR3 runs 13 residues. Germline V lookup: CDR1 SGHTA, CDR2 FQGTGA. Trimming took off 4 bases at V and 8 bases at J, with 12 bases between the two ends. CDR3 in amino acids: CASSSQTSDEQFF. CDR3 coding DNA: TGTGCCAGCAGCTCTCAAACGTCGGATGAGCAGTTCTTC.

The table lists this clone with a few counts. The chain couples TRBV2 to TRBJ1-1; D might be TRBD1 (5 bases). CDR1 and CDR2 (germline): SNHLY, FYNNEI. V was pared by 6 bases and J by 1 base, with 9 bases between. The CDR3 is 13 residues long. The CDR3 DNA is TGTGCCAGCAGGTGGGGCTGGAACACTGAAGCTTTCTTT. It is translated as CASRWGWNTEAFF.

The chain joins TRBV28 to TRBJ1-5, with D uncertain. Germline-derived CDR1 and CDR2 are MDHEN and SYDVKM. V was cut by 6 bases and J by 4 bases, with 4 bases left in between. This CDR3 spans 11 amino acids. The CDR3 loop is CASSQNQPQHF. The CDR3 nucleotides read TGTGCCAGCAGCCAAAATCAGCCCCAGCATTTT.

This sequence joins TRBV7-9 and TRBJ2-7, with D unclear. V dropped 3 bases and J dropped 1 base, with 7 bases sitting between them. The germline V gene has CDR1 SEHNR and CDR2 FQNEAQ (reference sequence). The CDR3 is 13 residues long. The CDR3 nucleotides are TGTGCCAGCAGCTTCTTCAGATCCTACGAGCAGTACTTC. This codes for CASSFFRSYEQYF.